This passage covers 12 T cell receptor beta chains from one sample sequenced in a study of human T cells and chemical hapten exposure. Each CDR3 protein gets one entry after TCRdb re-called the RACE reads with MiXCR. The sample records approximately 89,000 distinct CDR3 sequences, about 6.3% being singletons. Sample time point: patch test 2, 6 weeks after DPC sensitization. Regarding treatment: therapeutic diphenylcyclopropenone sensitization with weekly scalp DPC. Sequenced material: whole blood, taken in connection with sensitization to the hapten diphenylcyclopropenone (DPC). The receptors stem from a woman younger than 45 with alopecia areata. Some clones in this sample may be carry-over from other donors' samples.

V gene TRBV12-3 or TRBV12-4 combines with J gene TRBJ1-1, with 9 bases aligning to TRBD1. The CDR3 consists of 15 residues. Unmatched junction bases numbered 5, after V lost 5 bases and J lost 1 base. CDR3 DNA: TGTGCCAGCAGTATGACAGGGGGAAAGAACACTGAAGCTTTCTTT. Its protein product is CASSMTGGKNTEAFF.

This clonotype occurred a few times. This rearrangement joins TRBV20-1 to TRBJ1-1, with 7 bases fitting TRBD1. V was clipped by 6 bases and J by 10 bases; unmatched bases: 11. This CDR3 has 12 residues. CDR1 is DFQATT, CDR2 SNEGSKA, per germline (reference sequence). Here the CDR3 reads CSAPDRAPVAFF. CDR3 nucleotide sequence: TGCAGTGCCCCTGACAGGGCCCCCGTAGCTTTCTTT.

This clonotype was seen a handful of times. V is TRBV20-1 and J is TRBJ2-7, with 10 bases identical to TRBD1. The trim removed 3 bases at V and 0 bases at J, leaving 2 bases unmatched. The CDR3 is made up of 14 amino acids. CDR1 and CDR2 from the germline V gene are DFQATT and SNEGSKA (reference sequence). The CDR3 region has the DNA TGCAGTGCTAGCCGGACAGGGGGCTCCTACGAGCAGTACTTC. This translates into CSASRTGGSYEQYF.

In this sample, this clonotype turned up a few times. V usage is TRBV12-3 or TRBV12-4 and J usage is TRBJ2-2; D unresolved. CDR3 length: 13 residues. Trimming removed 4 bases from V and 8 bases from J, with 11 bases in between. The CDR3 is CASSSYSGGELFF. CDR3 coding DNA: TGTGCCAGCAGTTCCTACTCTGGTGGGGAGCTGTTTTTT.

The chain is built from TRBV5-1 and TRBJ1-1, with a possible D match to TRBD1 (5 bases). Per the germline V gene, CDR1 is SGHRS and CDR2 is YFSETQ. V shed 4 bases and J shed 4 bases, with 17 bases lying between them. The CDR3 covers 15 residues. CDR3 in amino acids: CASSRGGSGGTEAFF. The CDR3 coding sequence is TGCGCCAGCAGCCGTGGGGGTTCCGGGGGCACTGAAGCTTTCTTT. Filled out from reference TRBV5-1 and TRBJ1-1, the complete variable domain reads KAGVTQTPRYLIKTRGQQVTLSCSPISGHRSVSWYQQTPGQGLQFLFEYFSETQRNKGNFPGRFSGRQFSNSRSEMNVSTLELGDSALYLCASSRGGSGGTEAFFGQGTRLTVV.

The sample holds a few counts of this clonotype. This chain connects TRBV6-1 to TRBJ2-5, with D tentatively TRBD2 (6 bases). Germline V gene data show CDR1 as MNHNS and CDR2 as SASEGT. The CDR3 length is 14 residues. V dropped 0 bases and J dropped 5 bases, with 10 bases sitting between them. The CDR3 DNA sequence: TGTGCCAGCAGTGAAGCGGAGGGGCGGGAGACCCAGTACTTC. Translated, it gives CASSEAEGRETQYF.

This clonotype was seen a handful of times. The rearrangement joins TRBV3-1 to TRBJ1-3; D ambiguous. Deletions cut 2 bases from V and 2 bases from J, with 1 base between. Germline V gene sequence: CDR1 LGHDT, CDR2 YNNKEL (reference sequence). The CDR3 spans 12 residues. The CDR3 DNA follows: TGTGCCAGCAGCCAAACTGGAAACACCATATATTTT. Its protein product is CASSQTGNTIYF. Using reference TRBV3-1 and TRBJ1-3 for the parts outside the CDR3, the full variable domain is DTAVSQTPKYLVTQMGNDKSIKCEQNLGHDTMYWYKQDSKKFLKIMFSYNNKELIINETVPNRFSPKSPDKAHLNLHINSLELGDSAVYFCASSQTGNTIYFGEGSWLTVV.

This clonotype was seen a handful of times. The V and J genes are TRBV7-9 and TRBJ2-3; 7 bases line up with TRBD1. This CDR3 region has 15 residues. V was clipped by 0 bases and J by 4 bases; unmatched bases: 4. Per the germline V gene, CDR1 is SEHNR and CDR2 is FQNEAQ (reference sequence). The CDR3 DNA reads TGTGCCAGCAGCTTAGCCATGGGACAGCCAGATACGCAGTATTTT. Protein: CASSLAMGQPDTQYF.

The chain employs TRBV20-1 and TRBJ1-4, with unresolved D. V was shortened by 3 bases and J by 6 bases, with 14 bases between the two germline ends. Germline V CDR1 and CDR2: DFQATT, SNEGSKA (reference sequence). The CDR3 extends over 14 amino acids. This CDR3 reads CSARVLLGDEKLFF. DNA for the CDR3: TGCAGTGCTAGGGTACTGTTGGGAGATGAAAAACTGTTTTTT.

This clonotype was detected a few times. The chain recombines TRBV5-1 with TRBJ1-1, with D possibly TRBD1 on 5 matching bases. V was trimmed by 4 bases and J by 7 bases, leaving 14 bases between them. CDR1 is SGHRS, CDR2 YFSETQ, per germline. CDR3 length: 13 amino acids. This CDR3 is CASSLGAGDEAFF. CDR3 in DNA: TGCGCCAGCAGCCTGGGCGCGGGGGATGAAGCTTTCTTT.

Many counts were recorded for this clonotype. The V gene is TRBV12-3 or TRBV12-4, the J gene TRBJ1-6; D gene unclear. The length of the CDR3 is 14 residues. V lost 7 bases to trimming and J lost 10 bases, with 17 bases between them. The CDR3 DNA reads TGTGCCAGCATGGGTGATGGCGGGAACTCACCCCTCCACTTT. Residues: CASMGDGGNSPLHF.

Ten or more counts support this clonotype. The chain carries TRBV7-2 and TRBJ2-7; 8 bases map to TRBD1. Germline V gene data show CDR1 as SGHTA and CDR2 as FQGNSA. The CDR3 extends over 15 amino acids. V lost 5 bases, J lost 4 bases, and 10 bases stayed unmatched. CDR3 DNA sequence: TGTGCCAGCAGCAATACCGGGACAGGAGCTTACGAGCAGTACTTC. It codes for CASSNTGTGAYEQYF.